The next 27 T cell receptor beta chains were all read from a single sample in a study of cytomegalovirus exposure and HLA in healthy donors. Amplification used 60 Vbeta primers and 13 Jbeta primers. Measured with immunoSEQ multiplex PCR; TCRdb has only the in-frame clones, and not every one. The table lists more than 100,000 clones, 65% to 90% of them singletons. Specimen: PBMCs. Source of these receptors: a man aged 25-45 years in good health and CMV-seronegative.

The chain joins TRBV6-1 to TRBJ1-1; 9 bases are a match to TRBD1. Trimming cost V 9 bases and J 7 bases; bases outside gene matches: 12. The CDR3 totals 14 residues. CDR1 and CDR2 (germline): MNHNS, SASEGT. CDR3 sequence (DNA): TGTGCCAGTTTACAGGGGGCTGGGACTCTTGAAGCTTTCTTT. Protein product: CASLQGAGTLEAFF.

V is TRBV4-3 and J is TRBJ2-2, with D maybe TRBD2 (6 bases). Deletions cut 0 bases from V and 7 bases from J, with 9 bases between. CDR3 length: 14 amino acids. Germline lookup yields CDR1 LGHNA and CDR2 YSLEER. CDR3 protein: CASSQEWGGGELFF. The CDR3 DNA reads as TGCGCCAGCAGCCAAGAATGGGGAGGCGGGGAGCTGTTTTTT.

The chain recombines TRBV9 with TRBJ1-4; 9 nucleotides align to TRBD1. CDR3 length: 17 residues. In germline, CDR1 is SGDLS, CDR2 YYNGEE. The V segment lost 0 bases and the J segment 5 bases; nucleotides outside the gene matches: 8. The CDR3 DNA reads TGTGCCAGCAGCGTAGATCGGGACAGGGATGGGAATGAAAAACTGTTTTTT. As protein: CASSVDRDRDGNEKLFF.

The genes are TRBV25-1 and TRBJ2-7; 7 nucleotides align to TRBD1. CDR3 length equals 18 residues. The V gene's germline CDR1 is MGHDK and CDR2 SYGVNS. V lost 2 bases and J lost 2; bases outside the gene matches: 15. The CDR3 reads CASSERLLEQGVTYEQYF. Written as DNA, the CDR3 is TGTGCCAGCAGTGAACGTCTGCTTGAGCAGGGGGTGACCTACGAGCAGTACTTC.

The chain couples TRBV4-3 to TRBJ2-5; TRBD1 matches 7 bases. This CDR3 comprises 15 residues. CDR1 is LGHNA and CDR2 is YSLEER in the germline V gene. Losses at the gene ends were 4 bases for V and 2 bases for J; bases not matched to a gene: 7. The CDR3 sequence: CASSPRDSSQETQYF. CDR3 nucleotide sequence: TGCGCCAGCAGCCCCCGGGACAGCAGTCAAGAGACCCAGTACTTC.

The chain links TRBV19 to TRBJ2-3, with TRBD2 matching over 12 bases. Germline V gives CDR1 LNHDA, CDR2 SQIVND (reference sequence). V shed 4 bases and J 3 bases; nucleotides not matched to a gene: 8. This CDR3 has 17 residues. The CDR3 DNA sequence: TGTGCCAGTAGTAGGAGGACTAGCGGGGCAAGTACAGATACGCAGTATTTT. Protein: CASSRRTSGASTDTQYF.

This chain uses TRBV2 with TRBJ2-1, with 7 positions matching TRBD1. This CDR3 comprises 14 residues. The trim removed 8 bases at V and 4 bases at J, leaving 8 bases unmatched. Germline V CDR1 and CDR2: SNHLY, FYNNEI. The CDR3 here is CASESRQGYNEQFF. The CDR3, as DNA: TGTGCCAGCGAGTCTCGACAGGGATACAATGAGCAGTTCTTC.

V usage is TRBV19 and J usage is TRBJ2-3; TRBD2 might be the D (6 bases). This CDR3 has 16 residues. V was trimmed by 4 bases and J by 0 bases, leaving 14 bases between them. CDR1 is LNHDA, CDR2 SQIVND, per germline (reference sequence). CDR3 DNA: TGTGCCAGTAGTAAAAAAGGGCGGGGTAGCACAGATACGCAGTATTTT. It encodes CASSKKGRGSTDTQYF.

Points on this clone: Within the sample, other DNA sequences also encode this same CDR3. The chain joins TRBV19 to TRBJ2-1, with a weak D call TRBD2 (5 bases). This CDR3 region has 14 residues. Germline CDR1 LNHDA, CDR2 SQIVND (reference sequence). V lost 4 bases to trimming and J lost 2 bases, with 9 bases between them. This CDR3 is CASSTGLPYNEQFF. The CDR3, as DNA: TGTGCCAGTAGTACGGGGTTACCCTACAATGAGCAGTTCTTC.

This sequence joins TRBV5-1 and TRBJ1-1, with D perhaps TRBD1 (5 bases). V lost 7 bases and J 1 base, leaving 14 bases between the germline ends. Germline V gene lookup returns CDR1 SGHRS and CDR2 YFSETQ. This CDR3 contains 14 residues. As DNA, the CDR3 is TGCGCCAGCGCCACAGCGGGACCGAACACTGAAGCTTTCTTT. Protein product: CASATAGPNTEAFF.

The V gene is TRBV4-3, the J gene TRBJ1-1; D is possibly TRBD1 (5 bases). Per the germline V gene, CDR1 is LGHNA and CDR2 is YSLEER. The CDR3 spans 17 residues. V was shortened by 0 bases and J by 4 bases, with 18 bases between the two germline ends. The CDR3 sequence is CASSQDRGIGLFTEAFF. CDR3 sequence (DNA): TGCGCCAGCAGCCAAGATCGGGGGATTGGGTTATTCACTGAAGCTTTCTTT.

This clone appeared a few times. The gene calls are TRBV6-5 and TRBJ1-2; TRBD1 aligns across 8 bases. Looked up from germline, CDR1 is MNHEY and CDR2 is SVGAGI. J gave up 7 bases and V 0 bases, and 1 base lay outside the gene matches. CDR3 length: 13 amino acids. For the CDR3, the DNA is TGTGCCAGCAGTTACTCCGACAGGGGTGGCTACACCTTC. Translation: CASSYSDRGGYTF.

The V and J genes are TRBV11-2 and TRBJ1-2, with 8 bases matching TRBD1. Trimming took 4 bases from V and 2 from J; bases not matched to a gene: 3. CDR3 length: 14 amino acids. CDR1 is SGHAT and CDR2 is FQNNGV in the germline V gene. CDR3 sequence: CASSYTGGNYGYTF. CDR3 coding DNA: TGTGCCAGCAGCTACACAGGGGGGAACTATGGCTACACCTTC.

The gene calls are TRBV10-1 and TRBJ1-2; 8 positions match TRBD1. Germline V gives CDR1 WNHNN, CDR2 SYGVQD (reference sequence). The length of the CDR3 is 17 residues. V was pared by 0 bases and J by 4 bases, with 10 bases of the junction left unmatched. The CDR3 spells CASSESTLGQEIYGYTF. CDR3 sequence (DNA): TGCGCCAGCAGTGAGTCGACCTTGGGACAGGAGATCTATGGCTACACCTTC.

CDR3 DNA: TGTGCCAGCAGCACGGACAGGGAGTATCAGCCCCAGCATTTT. Translated: CASSTDREYQPQHF. This rearrangement joins TRBV7-9 to TRBJ1-5; 8 bases line up with TRBD1. The ends lost 5 bases at V and 5 bases at J; junction bases unmatched: 5. CDR3 length: 14 residues. Germline-derived CDR1 and CDR2 are SEHNR and FQNEAQ (reference sequence).

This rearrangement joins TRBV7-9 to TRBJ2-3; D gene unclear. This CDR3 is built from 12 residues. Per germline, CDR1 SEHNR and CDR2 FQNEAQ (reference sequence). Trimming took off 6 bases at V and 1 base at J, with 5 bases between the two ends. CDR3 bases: TGTGCCAGCAGGGGCGGCACAGATACGCAGTATTTT. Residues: CASRGGTDTQYF. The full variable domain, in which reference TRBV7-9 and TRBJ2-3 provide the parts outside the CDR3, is DTGVSQNPRHKITKRGQNVTFRCDPISEHNRLYWYRQTLGQGPEFLTYFQNEAQLEKSRLLSDRFSAERPKGSFSTLEIQRTEQGDSAMYLCASRGGTDTQYFGPGTRLTVL.

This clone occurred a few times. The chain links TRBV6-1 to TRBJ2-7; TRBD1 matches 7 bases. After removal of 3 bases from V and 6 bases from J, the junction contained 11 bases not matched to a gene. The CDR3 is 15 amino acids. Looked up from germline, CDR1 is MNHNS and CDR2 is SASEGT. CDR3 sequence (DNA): TGTGCCAGCAGTGATCCCGGACAGGCGGGCACCGAGCAGTACTTC. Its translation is CASSDPGQAGTEQYF.

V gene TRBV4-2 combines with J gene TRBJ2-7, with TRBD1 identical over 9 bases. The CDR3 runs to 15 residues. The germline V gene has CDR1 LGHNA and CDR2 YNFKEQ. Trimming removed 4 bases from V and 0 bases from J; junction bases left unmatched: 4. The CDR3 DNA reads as TGTGCCAGCAGCCTGGGACAGGGATCCTCCTACGAGCAGTACTTC. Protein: CASSLGQGSSYEQYF.

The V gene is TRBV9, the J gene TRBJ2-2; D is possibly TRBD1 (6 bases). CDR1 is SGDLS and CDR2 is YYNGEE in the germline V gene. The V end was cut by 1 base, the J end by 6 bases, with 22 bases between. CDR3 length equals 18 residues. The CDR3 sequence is CASSVTWGPQWESGELFF. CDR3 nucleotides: TGTGCCAGCAGCGTAACTTGGGGGCCCCAGTGGGAGTCCGGGGAGCTGTTTTTT.

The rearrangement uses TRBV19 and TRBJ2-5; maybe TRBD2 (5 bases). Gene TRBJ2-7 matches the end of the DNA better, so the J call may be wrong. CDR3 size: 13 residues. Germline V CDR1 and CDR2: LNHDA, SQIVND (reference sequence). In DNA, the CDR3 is TGTGCCAGTAGTATAGCAGCGGAGTACGAGCAGTACTTC. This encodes CASSIAAEYEQYF.

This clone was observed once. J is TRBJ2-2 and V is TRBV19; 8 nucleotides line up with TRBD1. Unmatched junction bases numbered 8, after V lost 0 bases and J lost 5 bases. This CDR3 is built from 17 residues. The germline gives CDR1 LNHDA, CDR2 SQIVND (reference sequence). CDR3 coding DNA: TGTGCCAGTAGTATAGATCCCCGGACAGGGAGGACCGGGGAGCTGTTTTTT. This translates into CASSIDPRTGRTGELFF.

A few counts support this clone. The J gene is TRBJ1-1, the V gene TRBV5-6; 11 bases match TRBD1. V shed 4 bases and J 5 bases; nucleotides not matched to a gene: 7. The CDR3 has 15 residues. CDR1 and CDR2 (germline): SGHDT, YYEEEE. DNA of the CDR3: TGTGCCAGCAGCCCGGACAGGGGGCGCGTAACTGAAGCTTTCTTT. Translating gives CASSPDRGRVTEAFF.

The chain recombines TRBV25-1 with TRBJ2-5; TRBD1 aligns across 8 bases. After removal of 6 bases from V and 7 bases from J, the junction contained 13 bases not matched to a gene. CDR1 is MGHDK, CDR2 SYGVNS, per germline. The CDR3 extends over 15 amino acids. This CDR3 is CASSVGQVFATTQYF. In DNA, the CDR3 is TGTGCCAGCAGCGTGGGACAGGTTTTTGCAACGACCCAGTACTTC.

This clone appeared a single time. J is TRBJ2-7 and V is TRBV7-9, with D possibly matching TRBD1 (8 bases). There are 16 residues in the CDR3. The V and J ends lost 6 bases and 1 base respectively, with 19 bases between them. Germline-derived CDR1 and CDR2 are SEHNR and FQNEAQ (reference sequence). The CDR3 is CASRNTTGGASYEQYF. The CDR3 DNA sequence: TGTGCCAGCAGGAACACTACAGGGGGGGCTTCCTACGAGCAGTACTTC.

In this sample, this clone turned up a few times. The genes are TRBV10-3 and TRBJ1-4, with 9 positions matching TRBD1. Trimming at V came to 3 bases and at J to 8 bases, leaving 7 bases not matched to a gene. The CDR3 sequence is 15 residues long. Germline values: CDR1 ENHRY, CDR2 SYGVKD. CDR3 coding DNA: TGTGCCATCAGTGACTCGACAGGGGGATGGGAAAAACTGTTTTTT. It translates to CAISDSTGGWEKLFF.

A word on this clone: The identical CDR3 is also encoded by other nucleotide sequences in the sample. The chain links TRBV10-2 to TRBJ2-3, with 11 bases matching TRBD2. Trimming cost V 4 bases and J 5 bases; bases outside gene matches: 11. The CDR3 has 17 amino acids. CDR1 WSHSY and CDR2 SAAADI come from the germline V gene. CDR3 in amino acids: CASSALAGGLGGDTQYF. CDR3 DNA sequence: TGCGCCAGCAGTGCCCTAGCGGGGGGCCTCGGTGGAGATACGCAGTATTTT.

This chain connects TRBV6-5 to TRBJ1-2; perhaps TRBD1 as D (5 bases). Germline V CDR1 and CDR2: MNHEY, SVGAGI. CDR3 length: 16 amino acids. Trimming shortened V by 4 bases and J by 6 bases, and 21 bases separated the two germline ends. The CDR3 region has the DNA TGTGCCAGCAGTTCCACCCGAGTCTTTGGGGGGAATGGCTACACCTTC. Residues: CASSSTRVFGGNGYTF.